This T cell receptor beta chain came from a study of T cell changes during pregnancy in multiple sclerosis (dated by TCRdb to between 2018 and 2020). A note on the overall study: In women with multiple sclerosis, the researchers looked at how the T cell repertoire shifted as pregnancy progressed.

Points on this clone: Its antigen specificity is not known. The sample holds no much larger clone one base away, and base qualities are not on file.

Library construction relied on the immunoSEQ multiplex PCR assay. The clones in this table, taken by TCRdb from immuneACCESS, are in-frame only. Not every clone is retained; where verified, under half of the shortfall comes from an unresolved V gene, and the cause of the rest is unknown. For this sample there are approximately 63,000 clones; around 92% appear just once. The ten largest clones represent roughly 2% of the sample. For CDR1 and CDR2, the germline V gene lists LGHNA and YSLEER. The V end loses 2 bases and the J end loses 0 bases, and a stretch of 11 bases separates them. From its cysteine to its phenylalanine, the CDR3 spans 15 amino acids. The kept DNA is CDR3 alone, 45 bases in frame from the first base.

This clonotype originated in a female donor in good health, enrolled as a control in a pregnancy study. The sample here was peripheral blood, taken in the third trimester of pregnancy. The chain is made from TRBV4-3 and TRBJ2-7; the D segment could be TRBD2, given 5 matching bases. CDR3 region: CASSQQDSSSYEQYF. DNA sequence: TGCGCCAGCAGCCAACAGGACTCAAGCTCCTACGAGCAGTACTTC.